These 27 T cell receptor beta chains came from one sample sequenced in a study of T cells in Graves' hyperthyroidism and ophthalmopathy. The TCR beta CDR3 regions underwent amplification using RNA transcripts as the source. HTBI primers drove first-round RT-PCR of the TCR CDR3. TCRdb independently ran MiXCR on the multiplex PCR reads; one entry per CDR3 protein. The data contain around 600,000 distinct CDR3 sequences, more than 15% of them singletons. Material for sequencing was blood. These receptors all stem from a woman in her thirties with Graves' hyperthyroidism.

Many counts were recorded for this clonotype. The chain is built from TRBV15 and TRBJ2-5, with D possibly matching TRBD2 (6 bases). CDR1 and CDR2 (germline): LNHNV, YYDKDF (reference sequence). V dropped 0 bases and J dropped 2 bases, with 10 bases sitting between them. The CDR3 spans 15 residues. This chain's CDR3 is CATSRDLAGQETQYF. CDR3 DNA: TGTGCCACCAGCAGAGATCTCGCGGGGCAAGAGACCCAGTACTTC.

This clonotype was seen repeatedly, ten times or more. DNA of the CDR3: TGTGCCAGCGGATCGACGTTGGGGGACTCCTACGAGCAGTACTTC. The encoded protein is CASGSTLGDSYEQYF. The chain recombines TRBV7-9 with TRBJ2-7; D is tentatively TRBD1 or TRBD2 (5 bases each). Germline V gene sequence: CDR1 SEHNR, CDR2 FQNEAQ (reference sequence). V shed 8 bases and J shed 0 bases, with 17 bases lying between them. The length of the CDR3 is 15 residues.

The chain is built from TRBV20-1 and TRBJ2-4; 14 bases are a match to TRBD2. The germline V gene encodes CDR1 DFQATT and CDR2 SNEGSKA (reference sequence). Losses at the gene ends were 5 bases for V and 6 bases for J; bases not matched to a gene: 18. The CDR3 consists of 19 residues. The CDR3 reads CSAPSQIRLAGGGGNIQYF. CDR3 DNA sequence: TGCAGTGCTCCTTCCCAAATACGACTAGCGGGAGGGGGGGGAAACATTCAGTACTTC.

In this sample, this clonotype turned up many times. CDR3 DNA: TGTGCCAGCAGGGTGACAGGGATTAATGAAAAACTGTTTTTT. The encoded protein is CASRVTGINEKLFF. The rearrangement uses TRBV28 and TRBJ1-4, with 7 bases matching TRBD1. Germline V gene sequence: CDR1 MDHEN, CDR2 SYDVKM. Unmatched junction bases numbered 5, after V lost 6 bases and J lost 4 bases. The CDR3 runs to 14 residues.

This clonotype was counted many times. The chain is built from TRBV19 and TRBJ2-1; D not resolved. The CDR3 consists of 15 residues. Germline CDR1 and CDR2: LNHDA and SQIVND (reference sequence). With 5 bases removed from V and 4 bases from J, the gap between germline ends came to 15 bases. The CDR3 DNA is TGTGCCAGTAGTGCCCGTGTTGGTCTTTACAATGAGCAGTTCTTC. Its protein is CASSARVGLYNEQFF.

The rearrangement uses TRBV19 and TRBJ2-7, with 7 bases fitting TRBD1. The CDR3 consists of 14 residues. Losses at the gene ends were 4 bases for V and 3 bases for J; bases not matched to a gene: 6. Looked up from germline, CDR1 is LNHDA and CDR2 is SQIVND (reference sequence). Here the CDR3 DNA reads TGTGCCAGTAGTAGAAATCAGGGGGACTACGAGCAGTACTTC. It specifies CASSRNQGDYEQYF.

The DNA of the CDR3 is TGTGCCAGCAGCGTAGGGTCAGGCGCAGATACGCAGTATTTT. It codes for CASSVGSGADTQYF. The genes are TRBV9 and TRBJ2-3; unclear D gene. Germline V gene sequence: CDR1 SGDLS, CDR2 YYNGEE. The CDR3 consists of 14 residues. Trimming pared 0 bases from V and 4 bases from J, leaving 9 bases between.

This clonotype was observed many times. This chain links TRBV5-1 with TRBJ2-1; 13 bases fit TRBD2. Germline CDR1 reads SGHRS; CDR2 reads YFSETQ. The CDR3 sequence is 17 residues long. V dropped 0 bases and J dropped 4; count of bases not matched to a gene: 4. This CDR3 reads CASSLGLAGGRYNEQFF. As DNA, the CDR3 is TGCGCCAGCAGCTTGGGACTAGCGGGAGGACGGTACAATGAGCAGTTCTTC.

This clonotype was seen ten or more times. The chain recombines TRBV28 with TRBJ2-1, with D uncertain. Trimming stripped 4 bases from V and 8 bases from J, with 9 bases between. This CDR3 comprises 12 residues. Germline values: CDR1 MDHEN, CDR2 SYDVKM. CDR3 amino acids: CASSSVADEQFF. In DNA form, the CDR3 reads TGTGCCAGCAGTTCGGTAGCCGATGAGCAGTTCTTC.

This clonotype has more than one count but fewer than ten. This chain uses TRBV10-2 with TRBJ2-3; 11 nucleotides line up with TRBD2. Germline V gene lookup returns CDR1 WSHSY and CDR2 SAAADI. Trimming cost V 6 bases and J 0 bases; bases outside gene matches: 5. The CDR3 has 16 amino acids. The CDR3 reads CASSDSGGGSTDTQYF. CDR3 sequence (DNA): TGCGCCAGCAGCGATAGCGGGGGGGGTAGCACAGATACGCAGTATTTT.

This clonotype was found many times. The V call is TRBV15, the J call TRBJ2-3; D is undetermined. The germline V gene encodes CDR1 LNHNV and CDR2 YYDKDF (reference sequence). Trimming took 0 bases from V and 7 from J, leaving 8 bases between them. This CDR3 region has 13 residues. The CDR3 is CATSRDKAHTQYF. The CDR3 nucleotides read TGTGCCACCAGCAGAGATAAAGCTCATACGCAGTATTTT.

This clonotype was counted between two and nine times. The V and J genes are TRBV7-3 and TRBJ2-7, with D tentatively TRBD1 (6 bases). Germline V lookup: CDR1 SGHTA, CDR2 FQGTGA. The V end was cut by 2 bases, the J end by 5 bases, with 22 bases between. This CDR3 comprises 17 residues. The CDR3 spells CASSLPPRTVTFNEQYF. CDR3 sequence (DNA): TGTGCCAGCAGCTTACCGCCACGGACAGTCACCTTTAACGAGCAGTACTTC.

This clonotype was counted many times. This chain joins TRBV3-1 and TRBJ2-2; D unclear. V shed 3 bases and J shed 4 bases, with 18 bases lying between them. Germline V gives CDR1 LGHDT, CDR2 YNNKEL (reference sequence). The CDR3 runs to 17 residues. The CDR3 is CASSHEAGVGRTGELFF. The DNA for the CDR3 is TGTGCCAGCAGCCATGAGGCAGGAGTAGGGCGCACCGGGGAGCTGTTTTTT.

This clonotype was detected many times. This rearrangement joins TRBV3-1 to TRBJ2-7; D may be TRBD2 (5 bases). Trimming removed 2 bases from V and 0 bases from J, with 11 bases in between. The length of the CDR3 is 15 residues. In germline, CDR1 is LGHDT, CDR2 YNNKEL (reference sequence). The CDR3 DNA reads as TGTGCCAGCAGCCAACAGAGCGGAGCCTCCTACGAGCAGTACTTC. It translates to CASSQQSGASYEQYF.

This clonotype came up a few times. The CDR3 protein is CASSVRGSYEQYF. The CDR3 DNA reads TGTGCCAGCAGTGTTCGGGGATCCTACGAGCAGTACTTC. The chain carries TRBV27 and TRBJ2-7; D is perhaps TRBD2 (5 bases). Trimming took off 5 bases at V and 1 base at J, with 9 bases between the two ends. CDR1 and CDR2 from the germline V gene are MNHEY and SMNVEV (reference sequence). The CDR3 sequence is 13 residues long.

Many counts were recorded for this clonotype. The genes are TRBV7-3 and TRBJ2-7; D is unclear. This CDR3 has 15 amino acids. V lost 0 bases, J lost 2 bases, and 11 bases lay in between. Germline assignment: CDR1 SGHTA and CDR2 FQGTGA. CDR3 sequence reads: CASSLTGSEAYEQYF. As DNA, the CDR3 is TGTGCCAGCAGCTTAACCGGGTCTGAAGCCTACGAGCAGTACTTC. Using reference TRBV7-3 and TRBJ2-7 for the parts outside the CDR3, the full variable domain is GAGVSQTPSNKVTEKGKYVELRCDPISGHTALYWYRQSLGQGPEFLIYFQGTGAADDSGLPNDRFFAVRPEGSVSTLKIQRTERGDSAVYLCASSLTGSEAYEQYFGPGTRLTVT.

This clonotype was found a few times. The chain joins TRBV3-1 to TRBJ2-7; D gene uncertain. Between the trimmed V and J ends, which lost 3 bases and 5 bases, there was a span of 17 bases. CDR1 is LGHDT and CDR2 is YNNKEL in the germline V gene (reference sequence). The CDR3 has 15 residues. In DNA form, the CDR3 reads TGTGCCAGCAGCCACCCCCACCCCCATTTCCACGAGCAGTACTTC. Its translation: CASSHPHPHFHEQYF.

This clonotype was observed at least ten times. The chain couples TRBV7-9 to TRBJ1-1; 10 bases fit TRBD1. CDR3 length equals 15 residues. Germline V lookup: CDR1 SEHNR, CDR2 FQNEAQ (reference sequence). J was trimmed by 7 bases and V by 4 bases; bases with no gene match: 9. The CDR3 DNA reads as TGTGCCAGCAGCTCATCCGGGACAGGGGTTTTTGAAGCTTTCTTT. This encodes CASSSSGTGVFEAFF.

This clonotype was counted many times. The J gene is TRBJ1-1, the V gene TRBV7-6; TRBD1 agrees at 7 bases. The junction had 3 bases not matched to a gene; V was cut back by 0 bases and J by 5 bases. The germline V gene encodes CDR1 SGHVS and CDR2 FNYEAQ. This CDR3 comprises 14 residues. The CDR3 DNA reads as TGTGCCAGCAGCTTAGCGACAGGGCCGACTGAAGCTTTCTTT. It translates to CASSLATGPTEAFF.

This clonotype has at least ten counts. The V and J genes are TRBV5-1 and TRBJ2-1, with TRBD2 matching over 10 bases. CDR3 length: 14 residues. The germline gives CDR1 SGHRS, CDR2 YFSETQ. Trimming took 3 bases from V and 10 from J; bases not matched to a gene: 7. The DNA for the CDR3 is TGCGCCAGCAGCTGGAGCGGACTAGCGGAGGAGCAGTTCTTC. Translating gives CASSWSGLAEEQFF.

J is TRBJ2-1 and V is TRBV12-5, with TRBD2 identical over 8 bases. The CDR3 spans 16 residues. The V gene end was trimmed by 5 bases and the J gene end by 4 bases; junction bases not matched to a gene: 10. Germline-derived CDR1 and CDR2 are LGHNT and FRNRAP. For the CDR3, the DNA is TGTGCTAGTGGTCTACAAGCGGGAGCTTGGTACAATGAGCAGTTCTTC. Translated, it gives CASGLQAGAWYNEQFF.

The CDR3 spells CASSPKVDRVDRYGYTF. In DNA form, the CDR3 reads TGTGCCAGCAGCCCCAAAGTCGACAGGGTTGACCGCTATGGCTACACCTTC. The gene calls are TRBV12-3 or TRBV12-4 and TRBJ1-2, with 7 bases identical to TRBD1. The CDR3 sequence is 17 residues long. Trimming cost V 6 bases and J 4 bases; bases outside gene matches: 17.

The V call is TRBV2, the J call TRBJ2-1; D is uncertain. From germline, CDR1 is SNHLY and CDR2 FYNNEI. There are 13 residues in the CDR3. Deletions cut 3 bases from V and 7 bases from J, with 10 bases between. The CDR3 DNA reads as TGTGCCAGCAGTGATAGTCCTGAGAATGAGCAGTTCTTC. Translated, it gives CASSDSPENEQFF.

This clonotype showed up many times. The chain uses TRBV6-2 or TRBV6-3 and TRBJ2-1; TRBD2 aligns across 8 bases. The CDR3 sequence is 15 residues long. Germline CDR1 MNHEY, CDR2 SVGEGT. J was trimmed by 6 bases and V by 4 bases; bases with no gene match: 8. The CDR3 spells CASSFSGTFTNEQFF. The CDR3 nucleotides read TGTGCCAGCAGTTTTAGCGGGACTTTCACCAATGAGCAGTTCTTC.

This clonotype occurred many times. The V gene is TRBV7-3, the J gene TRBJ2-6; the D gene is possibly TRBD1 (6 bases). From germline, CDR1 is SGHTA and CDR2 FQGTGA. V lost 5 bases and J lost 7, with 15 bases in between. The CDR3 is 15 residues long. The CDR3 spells CASSPGTIGANVLTF. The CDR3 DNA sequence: TGTGCCAGCAGCCCTGGGACAATTGGAGCCAACGTCCTGACTTTC.

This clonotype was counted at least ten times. CDR3 region: CSSVEMNTEAFF. DNA of the CDR3: TGCAGTTCAGTCGAAATGAACACTGAAGCTTTCTTT. The chain has TRBV20-1 and TRBJ1-1; D is unclear. This CDR3 is built from 12 residues. Germline V CDR1 and CDR2: DFQATT, SNEGSKA (reference sequence). V lost 8 bases, J lost 0 bases, and 10 bases lay in between.

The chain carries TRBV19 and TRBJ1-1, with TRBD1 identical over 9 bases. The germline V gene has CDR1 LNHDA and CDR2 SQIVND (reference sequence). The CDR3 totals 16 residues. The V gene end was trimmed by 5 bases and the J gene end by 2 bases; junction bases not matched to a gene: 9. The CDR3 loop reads CASSSGTGNGNTEAFF. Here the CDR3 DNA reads TGTGCCAGTAGTTCCGGGACAGGGAACGGAAACACTGAAGCTTTCTTT.